This record looks at one T cell receptor (beta chain) sequence and its context. V was clipped by 3 bases and J by 2 bases; unmatched bases: 2. CDR3 length: 13 residues. Germline CDR1 is SQVTM and CDR2 is ANQGSEA. Original methodology: Cell counts per sample came from amplifying reference gene primers. Sequencing was performed with immunoSEQ multiplex PCR; in TCRdb, only in-frame clones are kept and a portion is missing. That table is the source of V, J and clone size, and D and trimming were worked out from the DNA. The top ten hold roughly an eighth of the sample, which has 150,000 to 200,000 clones, 81% seen once. The data were obtained in a study of blood T cell repertoires in COVID-19. For the study at large: Researchers got acute and convalescent COVID-19 samples from the United States, Italy and Spain.

Enrollment of patients from Seattle took place during active infection, with longitudinal follow-up. The sample comprised peripheral blood. The sequence was obtained from a woman aged 80 or over with COVID-19, enrolled during active disease. The rearrangement uses TRBV29-1 and TRBJ1-2; TRBD1 matches 8 bases. CDR3 sequence (DNA): TGCAGCGTTGACACAGGGGGAAACTATGGCTACACCTTC. Translation gives CSVDTGGNYGYTF.